The clone carrying this T cell receptor beta chain was detected once. V lost 1 base and J lost 6, with 9 bases in between. Germline values: CDR1 SGHDN, CDR2 FVKESK. The CDR3 has 14 amino acids. The data were taken from a study of technical replicates of blood from several donors. TCRdb keeps only in-frame clones here, not all; method: immunoSEQ multiplex PCR. Of roughly 93,000 clones in the sample, nearly 97% were seen once. The origin of this receptor is a human donor in good health. The rearrangement links TRBV14 to TRBJ2-2; the D is unclear. Specimen: T cells isolated from PBMCs. CDR3 loop: CASSQVGLPGELFF. For the CDR3, the DNA is TGTGCCAGCAGCCAAGTCGGTCTTCCCGGGGAGCTGTTTTTT.